The sequence of this TCR beta chain was determined in a study of cytomegalovirus exposure and HLA in healthy donors. General study findings and limits: TCR beta chain V- and J-gene trimming was linked, in a later analysis, to a missense variant in DCLRE1C. What a later analysis showed was that several of the most significant clusters appeared linked to common viral pathogens. The HLA-A and HLA-B alleles of most subjects were reportedly predicted accurately from TCR beta sequences.

Use of 60 Vbeta and 13 Jbeta primers characterized the PCR. In the study's own analysis: Roughly 80 million unique TCR beta chains, some 11 million shared, were counted in a later analysis. TCRdb's table, derived via immunoSEQ multiplex PCR, lists solely in-frame clones and lacks some. That table gives V, J and clone size, and the DNA gave D and trimming. The top ten hold roughly 3% of the sample, which has around 150,000 clones, more than 70% seen once. Worth noting for this clone: Its antigen is not identified.

Trimming shortened V by 3 bases and J by 3 bases, and 6 bases separated the two germline ends. The CDR3 consists of 12 residues. The germline CDR1 and CDR2 sequences are LGHNT and FRNRAP. This clonotype was sampled from a man aged 40-55 years in good health and CMV-seronegative. The chain links TRBV12-5 to TRBJ2-7; no clear D gene. The sample consisted of PBMCs. The CDR3 here is CASGFTGYEQYF. The CDR3 DNA follows: TGTGCTAGTGGTTTCACTGGCTACGAGCAGTACTTC. The variable domain in full, completed from reference TRBV12-5 and TRBJ2-7, reads DARVTQTPRHKVTEMGQEVTMRCQPILGHNTVFWYRQTMMQGLELLAYFRNRAPLDDSGMPKDRFSAEMPDATLATLKIQPSEPRDSAVYFCASGFTGYEQYFGPGTRLTVT.